This is a list of T cell receptor beta chains from one sample in a study of blood T cells in healthy people across ages. TCRdb processed the 5' RACE reads anew with MiXCR; each CDR3 protein has one entry. The data show under 1,000,000 distinct CDR3 sequences, about half seen once. The sequenced sample was blood. The receptors originated from an elderly man in good health. The CDR3 runs from the conserved cysteine through the conserved F or W. The order of the fields is clone size, J gene, V gene, D gene, CDR3 DNA, CDR3 protein. The D gene is left open where the match is weak. The size of a clone is reported for some rows only, either as once, few or many, or as a class for expanded clones.

.,TRBJ2-1,TRBV24-1,.,TGTGCCACCAGTACTCGTCGGGACAATATCAATGAGCAGTTCTTC,CATSTRRDNINEQFF
.,TRBJ2-6,TRBV6-5,.,TGTGCCAGCAGTAAGGTTGCCTACTCTGGGGCCAACGTCCTGACTTTC,CASSKVAYSGANVLTF
few,TRBJ1-2,TRBV25-1,TRBD1,TGTGCCAGCACCGGGACAGGCAACTATGGCTACACCTTC,CASTGTGNYGYTF
.,TRBJ1-1,TRBV9,TRBD1,TGTGCCAGCAGCGCCGGGACAGGGTCTGAAGCTTTCTTT,CASSAGTGSEAFF
.,TRBJ1-1,TRBV9,TRBD1,TGTGCCAGCAGCCTCACAGGGGTCCCTGACACTGAAGCTTTCTTT,CASSLTGVPDTEAFF
few,TRBJ2-1,TRBV6-1,TRBD1,TGTGCCAGCAGTGTCGACAGGGGGCAAAATCTTCAGACCAATGAGCAGTTCTTC,CASSVDRGQNLQTNEQFF
few,TRBJ2-1,TRBV24-1,TRBD2,TGTGCCACCCGTACTAGCGGGAGGGCCGATGAGCAGTTCTTC,CATRTSGRADEQFF
.,TRBJ1-1,TRBV5-1,TRBD1,TGCGCCAGCAGCCATGTGACAGGGCGGCGGGTCACTGAAGCTTTCTTT,CASSHVTGRRVTEAFF
.,TRBJ2-5,TRBV7-2,.,TGTGCCAGCAGCTTCTTGGGGCAGGTTGGGCCCCTCCAAGAGACCCAGTACTTC,CASSFLGQVGPLQETQYF
few,TRBJ2-7,TRBV9,.,TGTGCCAGCAGCATTCTGGGGGGGCCCGAGCAGTACTTC,CASSILGGPEQYF
few,TRBJ2-5,TRBV7-2,TRBD2,TGTGCCAGCAGAACAACGGGACTAGCAGGCGAGACCCAGTACTTC,CASRTTGLAGETQYF
few,TRBJ2-5,TRBV12-3/TRBV12-4,TRBD2,TGTGCCAGCAGTGCGATTGGGACTAGCGGGGCGTCGGCCCAGTACTTC,CASSAIGTSGASAQYF
few,TRBJ2-3,TRBV2,.,TGTGCCAGCAGTGAAGCGACACCGGGCGCAGATACGCAGTATTTT,CASSEATPGADTQYF
once,TRBJ2-1,TRBV7-3,TRBD2,TGTGCCAGCAGCCGGGGTGCTAGCGGCTACAATGAGCAGTTCTTC,CASSRGASGYNEQFF
few,TRBJ2-7,TRBV20-1,.,TGCAGTGCTAGTAGGTCGCAACTGTCCTACGAGCAGTACTTC,CSASRSQLSYEQYF
.,TRBJ1-2,TRBV3-1,.,TGTGCCAGCAGCGACGTAGGCAGCTATGGCTACACCTTC,CASSDVGSYGYTF
.,TRBJ2-7,TRBV7-9,.,TGTGCCAGCAACCCCTCGACAGGAGCCACCTACGAGCAGTACTTC,CASNPSTGATYEQYF
many,TRBJ2-3,TRBV5-1,TRBD2,TGCGCCAGCAGCTCCCGCATAGCGGGGACCACAGATACGCAGTATTTT,CASSSRIAGTTDTQYF
once,TRBJ2-1,TRBV10-1,.,TGCGCCAGCAGCCTGAAGTCGGCGGGCAATGGGCAGTTCTTC,CASSLKSAGNGQFF
.,TRBJ2-3,TRBV7-2,.,TGTGCCAGCAGCACCCCGATCCCGGGGGATACGCAGTATTTT,CASSTPIPGDTQYF
.,TRBJ1-4,TRBV18,TRBD1,TGTGCCAGCTCACCCGAGTGGTCAGGGGGCAAGGCGAATGAAAAACTGTTTTTT,CASSPEWSGGKANEKLFF
few,TRBJ2-7,TRBV13,TRBD2,TGTGCCAGCAGCCATGATGTTGCGGGAGGGCCGCCCTACGAGCAGTACTTC,CASSHDVAGGPPYEQYF
.,TRBJ2-7,TRBV2,.,TGTGCCAGCAGTCCAGCTCGATCCTACGAGCAGTACTTC,CASSPARSYEQYF
.,TRBJ2-7,TRBV29-1,.,TGCAGCGTTCCAGGGAGGAACGAGCAGTACTTC,CSVPGRNEQYF
.,TRBJ2-7,TRBV29-1,.,TGCAGCGTTGTGGACCGAAGTCTTAACGAGCAGTACTTC,CSVVDRSLNEQYF
.,TRBJ2-7,TRBV6-6,.,TGTGCCAGCAGTTACTCGGGGCGGGGGCAGTACTTC,CASSYSGRGQYF
.,TRBJ2-5,TRBV29-1,.,TGCAGCGTTGAAATTCCAACCCAAGAGACCCAGTACTTC,CSVEIPTQETQYF
.,TRBJ2-3,TRBV4-3,TRBD1,TGCGCCAGCAGCCAAGATGATACTCGACGACAGGGATCTACAGATACGCAGTATTTT,CASSQDDTRRQGSTDTQYF
few,TRBJ1-1,TRBV27,TRBD1,TGTGCCAGCAGCTTCCACGCGACAGGGGAGAACACTGAAGCTTTCTTT,CASSFHATGENTEAFF
.,TRBJ2-3,TRBV5-6,.,TGTGCCAGCAGCTTGGGTCGGGGACACCTTCTTGCCCCTGCGCAGTATTTT,CASSLGRGHLLAPAQYF
.,TRBJ2-7,TRBV9,.,TGTGCCAGCAGCGTAGTGCTAGGGGAGAATGAGCAGTACTTC,CASSVVLGENEQYF
many,TRBJ1-2,TRBV20-1,TRBD1,TGCAGTGCTACATCTACAGGGGGCGGTTACTATGGCTACACCTTC,CSATSTGGGYYGYTF
.,TRBJ1-5,TRBV6-2/TRBV6-3,TRBD1,TGTGCCAGCAGTTACTCGAGGCAGGGGGCTGGCAATCAGCCCCAGCATTTT,CASSYSRQGAGNQPQHF
.,TRBJ1-1,TRBV6-1,.,TGTGCCAGCATGCGTGGGTTGGACACTGAAGCTTTCTTT,CASMRGLDTEAFF
few,TRBJ1-1,TRBV20-1,.,TGCAGTGCCCCGCCGGAGCAGGAAAACACTGAAGCTTTCTTT,CSAPPEQENTEAFF